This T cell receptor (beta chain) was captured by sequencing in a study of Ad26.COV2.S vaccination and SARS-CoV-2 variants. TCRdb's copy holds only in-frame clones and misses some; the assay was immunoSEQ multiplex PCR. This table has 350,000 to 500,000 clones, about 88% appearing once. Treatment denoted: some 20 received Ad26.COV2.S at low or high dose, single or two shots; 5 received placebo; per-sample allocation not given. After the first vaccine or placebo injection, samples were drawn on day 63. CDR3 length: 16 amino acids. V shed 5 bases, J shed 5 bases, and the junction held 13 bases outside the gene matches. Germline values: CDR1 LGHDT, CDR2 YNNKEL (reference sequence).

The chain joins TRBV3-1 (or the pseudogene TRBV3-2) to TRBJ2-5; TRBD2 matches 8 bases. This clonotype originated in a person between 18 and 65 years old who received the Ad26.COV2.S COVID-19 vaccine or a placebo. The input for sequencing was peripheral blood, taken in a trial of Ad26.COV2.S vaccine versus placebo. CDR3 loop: CASSERNEREYETQYF. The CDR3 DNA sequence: TGTGCCAGCAGCGAGAGGAACGAGCGGGAGTACGAGACCCAGTACTTC.